This TCR beta chain derives from a study of CD4 T cells in relation to SARS-CoV-2 and coronaviruses. Study background: After 10 days of antigen culture, PBMC TCR beta CDR3s were sequenced. Controls used an HIV-1 Nef peptide pool or no peptide.

CD4+ T cells from unexposed donors were obtained before the COVID-19 pandemic (2011-2018). Isolation of CD4+ T cells took place after around 11 days in culture. Assay: immunoSEQ multiplex PCR; the TCRdb copy retains only in-frame clones and omits some. Altogether around 18,000 clones are present, about 70% being singletons, with the ten largest covering approximately 30%. A word on this clone: As yet, its antigen is unknown.

The germline gives CDR1 DFQATT, CDR2 SNEGSKA (reference sequence). Trimming removed 7 bases from V and 7 bases from J, with 10 bases in between. This CDR3 contains 10 residues. The genes are TRBV20-1 and TRBJ2-5, with unresolved D. The source is a human donor in good health. The sequenced sample was CD4+ T cells from PBMCs, cultured in vitro. The CDR3 sequence is CSVGLGTQYF. CDR3 bases: TGCAGTGTGGGGTTGGGGACCCAGTACTTC.